Listed below are T cell receptor beta chains from one sample, sequenced in a study of CD8+ T cells in alopecia areata. TCRdb keeps only in-frame clones here, not all; method: immunoSEQ multiplex PCR. This table has some 180,000 clones, roughly half appearing once. The sequencing here drew on CD8+ T cells sorted from blood, taken at roughly week 52, from a patient treated with tofacitinib. These receptors were taken from a human donor with alopecia areata. CDR3s include the opening cysteine and the closing phenylalanine or tryptophan. The order of the fields is CDR3 protein, CDR3 DNA, clone size, D gene, J gene, V gene. D genes are given only for firm matches. Clone size is given for some rows only: seen once, a few or many times, or a class if the clone is expanded.

CASSDGDRSGELFF	TGTGCCAGTAGTGACGGGGACAGGTCCGGGGAGCTGTTTTTT	few	TRBD1	TRBJ2-2	TRBV19
CASSSKNSYEQYF	TGTGCCAGCAGTTCCAAGAATTCCTACGAGCAGTACTTC	.	.	TRBJ2-7	TRBV6-5
CASSRQGVGEQFF	TGTGCCAGCAGCCGACAGGGAGTCGGTGAGCAGTTCTTC	.	TRBD1	TRBJ2-1	TRBV13
CASSFGVGTEAFF	TGTGCCAGCAGCTTTGGGGTCGGCACTGAAGCTTTCTTT	.	.	TRBJ1-1	TRBV9
CASSSLGGGIIPEKLFF	TGTGCCAGCAGTTCCCTCGGAGGGGGGATAATACCTGAAAAACTGTTTTTT	few	.	TRBJ1-4	TRBV27
CASSLTGGAGNEQFF	TGTGCCAGCAGTTTAACCGGGGGGGCGGGGAATGAGCAGTTCTTC	few	TRBD2	TRBJ2-1	TRBV27
CASSYEAGYGYTF	TGTGCCAGCAGTTACGAGGCCGGCTATGGCTACACCTTC	.	.	TRBJ1-2	TRBV6-5
CAWNLLAGDEQFF	TGTGCCTGGAATCTCCTAGCGGGGGATGAGCAGTTCTTC	.	TRBD2	TRBJ2-1	TRBV30
CAWSYDGQGIDTQYF	TGTGCCTGGAGTTACGATGGACAGGGTATAGATACGCAGTATTTT	.	TRBD1	TRBJ2-3	TRBV30
CASSSIKGLNYEQYF	TGTGCCAGCAGCTCCATAAAGGGGCTTAACTACGAGCAGTACTTC	.	.	TRBJ2-7	TRBV7-9
CASSLQGVDRANQPQHF	TGTGCCAGCAGTTTACAGGGGGTGGACAGGGCCAATCAGCCCCAGCATTTT	.	TRBD1	TRBJ1-5	TRBV27
CAISFTGGRKETQYF	TGTGCCATCAGTTTTACAGGGGGCCGTAAAGAGACCCAGTACTTC	.	TRBD1	TRBJ2-5	TRBV10-3
CASRVYNEQFF	TGTGCCAGCAGGGTTTACAATGAGCAGTTCTTC	.	.	TRBJ2-1	TRBV11-2
CASSPGQGRHQPQHF	TGTGCCAGCAGTCCCGGACAGGGAAGGCATCAGCCCCAGCATTTT	few	TRBD1	TRBJ1-5	TRBV2
CSVGEQQGKDTEAFF	TGCAGCGTTGGGGAACAACAGGGTAAGGACACTGAAGCTTTCTTT	.	.	TRBJ1-1	TRBV29-1
CASSLQTDTQYF	TGTGCCAGCAGCTTACAAACAGATACGCAGTATTTT	.	.	TRBJ2-3	TRBV13
CASSFPLWGGENEQYF	TGTGCCAGCAGTTTTCCCCTTTGGGGGGGCGAGAACGAGCAGTACTTC	few	.	TRBJ2-7	TRBV28
CAWRQDDSYNSPLHF	TGTGCCTGGAGACAGGACGATTCTTATAATTCACCCCTCCACTTT	.	.	TRBJ1-6	TRBV30
CASKGGNNQPQHF	TGTGCCAGTAAGGGCGGCAACAATCAGCCCCAGCATTTT	few	.	TRBJ1-5	TRBV19
CASSQDGGGRTGELFF	TGCGCCAGCAGCCAAGATGGAGGGGGACGCACCGGGGAGCTGTTTTTT	few	.	TRBJ2-2	TRBV4-1
CSVGLAQPDTQYF	TGCAGCGTTGGTCTCGCCCAACCGGATACGCAGTATTTT	few	.	TRBJ2-3	TRBV29-1
CSVEDGLSYEQYF	TGCAGCGTTGAAGATGGGCTCTCCTACGAGCAGTACTTC	few	.	TRBJ2-7	TRBV29-1
CASSGRGPFNQPQHF	TGTGCCAGCAGTGGCCGAGGACCGTTCAATCAGCCCCAGCATTTT	.	.	TRBJ1-5	TRBV25-1
CASSLLVAESYEQYF	TGTGCCAGTAGCCTTTTAGTGGCCGAATCCTACGAGCAGTACTTC	.	.	TRBJ2-7	TRBV19
CASSLRGPSSYTF	TGTGCCAGCAGCTTAAGGGGCCCGTCTAGCTACACCTTC	.	.	TRBJ1-2	TRBV7-8
CASSWDRAAYGYTF	TGTGCCAGCAGTTGGGACAGAGCTGCCTATGGCTACACCTTC	.	TRBD1	TRBJ1-2	TRBV13
CASGLTGGDEKLFF	TGTGCCAGCGGTCTAACAGGGGGCGATGAAAAACTGTTTTTT	few	TRBD1	TRBJ1-4	TRBV6-5
CSVGPGAGGENEQYF	TGCAGCGTGGGCCCCGGGGCAGGGGGCGAGAACGAGCAGTACTTC	few	TRBD1	TRBJ2-7	TRBV29-1
CAWRGSGGPVTGELFF	TGTGCCTGGAGAGGGTCTGGGGGGCCGGTCACCGGGGAGCTGTTTTTT	.	.	TRBJ2-2	TRBV30
CASSLWARETQYF	TGTGCCAGCAGTTTGTGGGCGAGGGAGACCCAGTACTTC	.	.	TRBJ2-5	TRBV27
CASSLFREVGKNIQYF	TGTGCCAGCAGCTTGTTCAGGGAAGTGGGCAAAAACATTCAGTACTTC	.	.	TRBJ2-4	TRBV11-2
CAWSVIGRGTEAFF	TGTGCCTGGAGTGTAATTGGCAGGGGCACTGAAGCTTTCTTT	.	.	TRBJ1-1	TRBV30
CASSVEISGNTIYF	TGTGCCAGCAGCGTCGAGATCTCTGGAAACACCATATATTTT	.	.	TRBJ1-3	TRBV9
CASSSRVGTTYEQYF	TGTGCCAGCAGCTCCCGGGTTGGGACAACCTACGAGCAGTACTTC	once	.	TRBJ2-7	TRBV11-2
CASSPKMGSSYEQYF	TGCGCCAGCAGCCCGAAGATGGGGAGCTCCTACGAGCAGTACTTC	few	.	TRBJ2-7	TRBV4-1
CAISESQREQYF	TGTGCCATCAGTGAGTCGCAGAGGGAGCAGTACTTC	few	.	TRBJ2-7	TRBV10-3
CASSKAWTPFFKTSYEQYF	TGTGCCAGCAGCAAAGCCTGGACACCTTTCTTTAAAACATCCTACGAGCAGTACTTC	few	.	TRBJ2-7	TRBV21-1
CASRTGNATNEKLFF	TGTGCCAGCAGGACAGGGAACGCGACTAATGAAAAACTGTTTTTT	.	TRBD1	TRBJ1-4	TRBV5-6
CASSAYSGAYNSPLHF	TGTGCCAGCAGCGCCTATTCCGGGGCATATAATTCACCCCTCCACTTT	few	.	TRBJ1-6	TRBV9
CSAEGLIGTEAFF	TGCAGCGCCGAAGGGCTCATCGGGACTGAAGCTTTCTTT	.	.	TRBJ1-1	TRBV29-1
CASSNGPGGMALHF	TGTGCCAGCAGCAACGGCCCGGGTGGGATGGCCCTCCACTTT	few	.	TRBJ1-6	TRBV13
CASSLGQGDGYTF	TGTGCCAGCAGTCTGGGACAGGGGGATGGCTACACCTTC	once	TRBD1	TRBJ1-2	TRBV6-5
CASSGRGSSYEQYF	TGTGCCAGCAGTGGACGAGGGAGCTCCTACGAGCAGTACTTC	few	.	TRBJ2-7	TRBV6-5
CASSTGTGEGYGYTF	TGTGCCAGCAGCACCGGGACAGGAGAAGGCTATGGCTACACCTTC	.	TRBD1	TRBJ1-2	TRBV5-6
CASSWGPGGSTDTQYF	TGTGCCAGCAGCTGGGGGCCCGGGGGGAGCACAGATACGCAGTATTTT	few	.	TRBJ2-3	TRBV7-9
CASSQVQECEQYF	TGTGCCAGCAGCCAAGTTCAGGAGTGCGAGCAGTACTTC	.	.	TRBJ2-7	TRBV14